The T cell receptor (beta chain) under discussion was sequenced for a study of T-cell reconstitution after alpha-beta-depleted transplantation in children. This clonotype was counted many times. Unique molecular identifiers were incorporated when the TCRbeta library was constructed. TCRdb re-called the PCR reads with MiXCR, one entry per CDR3 protein. In the table there are some 390,000 distinct CDR3 sequences, around 21% of which are singletons. This clonotype originated in a human donor who donated a stem cell graft to a child with acute myeloid leukemia. Sequences were derived from PBMCs from the stem cell graft donor, sampled from the stem cell graft.

DNA for the CDR3: TGCAGTGCCCAAAAACCGGGACTAGCCAATGAGCAGTTCTTC. It specifies CSAQKPGLANEQFF. The gene calls are TRBV20-1 and TRBJ2-1; TRBD2 agrees at 9 bases. CDR1 and CDR2 (germline): DFQATT, SNEGSKA (reference sequence). V trimming: 6 bases; J trimming: 6 bases; junction bases outside the gene matches: 9. CDR3 length: 14 amino acids.